The 13 T cell receptor beta chains presented below share a single source sample, sequenced in a study of beta chain features in type 1 diabetes. cDNA synthesis used the whole RNA isolate, giving expressed TCRB sequences. Libraries were prepared by immunoSEQ multiplex PCR; TCRdb keeps only in-frame clonotypes and omits some of them. The data contain some 220,000 clones, 11% of them singletons. The sequenced sample was central memory CD4+ T cells from blood. The receptors derive from a young man in good health.

The chain combines TRBV2 with TRBJ2-1; 8 bases match TRBD2. V was clipped by 6 bases and J by 10 bases; unmatched bases: 8. Germline loops: CDR1 SNHLY, CDR2 FYNNEI. This CDR3 has 13 residues. The CDR3 DNA sequence: TGTGCCAGCAGCGGGGGGGCCGGCGGAGAGCAGTTCTTC. Protein: CASSGGAGGEQFF.

Points on this clone: Compared with germline, one end of the junction differs, possibly owing to a read error. The chain uses TRBV7-7 and TRBJ2-7; tentatively, D is TRBD2 (6 bases). Germline V lookup: CDR1 SSHAT, CDR2 FNYEAQ (reference sequence). The CDR3 totals 12 residues. The CDR3 nucleotides are TGTGCTAGCAGCTCAGACGGGAGCGAGCAGTACTTC. It encodes CASSSDGSEQYF.

The V gene is TRBV7-9, the J gene TRBJ1-2; TRBD1 matches at 8 bases. Germline assignment: CDR1 SEHNR and CDR2 FQNEAQ (reference sequence). The CDR3 loop spans 18 amino acids. V gave up 5 bases and J gave up 8 bases; unmatched junction bases: 22. CDR3 sequence: CASSLYSPGQGRKKGYTF. The CDR3 DNA follows: TGTGCCAGCAGCCTGTACAGCCCTGGACAGGGAAGGAAAAAGGGCTACACCTTC.

This clone appeared a few times. It may be a read error: a sequence one base away is much more abundant. This chain joins TRBV5-6 and TRBJ2-3; D gene ambiguous. This CDR3 region has 11 residues. V lost 4 bases to trimming and J lost 4 bases, with 4 bases between them. CDR1 is SGHDT and CDR2 is YYEEEE in the germline V gene. CDR3 nucleotides: TGTGCCAGCAGCCGGGCAGATACGCAGTATTTT. Its protein is CASSRADTQYF.

The rearrangement joins TRBV4-2 to TRBJ2-5; the D gene is possibly TRBD1 (6 bases). The CDR3 extends over 14 amino acids. Germline V lookup: CDR1 LGHNA, CDR2 YNFKEQ. V was trimmed by 0 bases and J by 5 bases, leaving 10 bases between them. CDR3 residues: CASSQDRGIETQYF. In nucleotides, the CDR3 is TGTGCCAGCAGCCAAGACAGGGGTATCGAGACCCAGTACTTC.

This clone was seen more than once but under ten times. The chain employs TRBV18 and TRBJ2-1; D is unresolved. V lost 11 bases and J lost 5, with 13 bases in between. Germline CDR1 reads KGHSH; CDR2 reads LQKENI. This CDR3 spans 12 amino acids. The CDR3 sequence: CAGSTRHNEQFF. CDR3 nucleotides: TGTGCCGGATCTACCCGGCACAATGAGCAGTTCTTC.

This clone occurred many times. The chain employs TRBV7-2 and TRBJ1-2; D call uncertain. The germline CDR1 and CDR2 sequences are SGHTA and FQGNSA. The length of the CDR3 is 13 residues. Between the trimmed V and J ends, which lost 1 base and 2 bases, there was a span of 5 bases. The CDR3 bases are TGTGCCAGCAGCTTAGAGGTGAACTATGGCTACACCTTC. Translation: CASSLEVNYGYTF.

The rearrangement uses TRBV14 and TRBJ2-7, with D unclear. Germline CDR1 is SGHDN and CDR2 is FVKESK. V was cut by 2 bases and J by 13 bases, with 18 bases left in between. The CDR3 contains 13 residues. The CDR3 region has the DNA TGTGCCAGCAGCCAAAGTAGTATTCGGGCCTTTTACTTC. Translating gives CASSQSSIRAFYF.

This clone was counted only a few times. The rearrangement joins TRBV6-6 to TRBJ1-1, with D hard to call. CDR1 and CDR2 from the germline V gene are MNHNY and SVGAGI (reference sequence). The CDR3 contains 13 residues. V was clipped by 4 bases and J by 0 bases, with 6 bases between them. The CDR3 sequence is CASSLDMNTEAFF. The CDR3 nucleotides read TGTGCCAGCAGTTTAGACATGAACACTGAAGCTTTCTTT.

This clone has a count of ten or more. The chain is built from TRBV14 and TRBJ2-1; possibly TRBD1 for D (5 bases). V was cut by 1 base and J by 12 bases, with 16 bases left in between. The CDR3 runs to 14 residues. Germline V gene sequence: CDR1 SGHDN, CDR2 FVKESK. The CDR3 spells CASSQGGPVRRQFF. CDR3 DNA sequence: TGTGCCAGCAGCCAAGGGGGCCCTGTTAGACGGCAGTTCTTC.

This clone was counted at least ten times. The rearrangement links TRBV10-3 to TRBJ2-7; D is unresolved. The ends were cut back, 3 bases at V and 1 base at J, with 7 bases in the middle. CDR1 is ENHRY, CDR2 SYGVKD, per germline. The CDR3 contains 13 residues. The CDR3: CAISDGRSYEQYF. In DNA, the CDR3 is TGTGCCATCAGTGATGGCAGATCCTACGAGCAGTACTTC.

This chain links TRBV29-1 with TRBJ2-7, with D possibly TRBD1 on 6 matching bases. This CDR3 comprises 12 residues. Trimming stripped 6 bases from V and 3 bases from J, with 12 bases between. CDR1 is SQVTM and CDR2 is ANQGSEA in the germline V gene. The CDR3 nucleotides are TGCAGCGTCGGACAGAGAAACTACGAGCAGTACTTC. Protein sequence: CSVGQRNYEQYF.

The chain uses TRBV4-2 and TRBJ2-1; perhaps D is TRBD1 or TRBD2 (5 bases each). CDR1 is LGHNA and CDR2 is YNFKEQ in the germline V gene. The CDR3 has 14 amino acids. Between the trimmed V and J ends, which lost 2 bases and 9 bases, there was a span of 14 bases. The CDR3 sequence is CASSQNTPGTEQFF. In DNA, the CDR3 is TGTGCCAGCAGCCAAAACACTCCCGGGACTGAGCAGTTCTTC.